The sequence of this T cell receptor (beta chain) was determined in a study of blood T cell repertoires in COVID-19. Study-wide context: The United States, Italy and Spain provided the acute and convalescent COVID-19 samples.

Participant-reported clinical history was the basis for cohort assignment. TCRdb's copy holds only in-frame clones and misses some; the assay was immunoSEQ multiplex PCR. The sample holds about 200,000 clones, 87% seen once. The CDR3 sequence is 14 residues long. The V gene end was trimmed by 7 bases and the J gene end by 4 bases; junction bases not matched to a gene: 6. CDR1 is MDHEN, CDR2 SYDVKM, per germline. The receptor was isolated from a woman in her 30s who had recovered from COVID-19. Input material: PBMCs or T cells enriched from blood (not recorded which). The V and J genes are TRBV28 and TRBJ1-4; 7 bases fit TRBD1. The CDR3 reads CASIGDSFNEKLFF. DNA of the CDR3: TGTGCCAGCATAGGGGACAGCTTTAATGAAAAACTGTTTTTT.